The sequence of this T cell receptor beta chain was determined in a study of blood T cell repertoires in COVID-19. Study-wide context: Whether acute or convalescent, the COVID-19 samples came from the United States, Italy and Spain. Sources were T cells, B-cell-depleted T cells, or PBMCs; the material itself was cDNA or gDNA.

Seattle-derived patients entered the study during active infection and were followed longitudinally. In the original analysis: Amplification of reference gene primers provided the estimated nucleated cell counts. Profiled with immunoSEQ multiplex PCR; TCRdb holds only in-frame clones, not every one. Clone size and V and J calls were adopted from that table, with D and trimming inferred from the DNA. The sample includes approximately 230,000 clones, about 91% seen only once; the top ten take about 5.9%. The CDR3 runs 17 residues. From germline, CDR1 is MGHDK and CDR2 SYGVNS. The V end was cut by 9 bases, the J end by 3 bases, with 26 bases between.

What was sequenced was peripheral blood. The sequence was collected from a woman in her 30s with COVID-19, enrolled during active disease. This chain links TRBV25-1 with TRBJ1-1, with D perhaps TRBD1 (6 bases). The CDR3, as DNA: TGTGCCAGTCAAGAGGGAAAAAGGGTTAAGGGGGACACTGAAGCTTTCTTT. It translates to CASQEGKRVKGDTEAFF.